The 11 T cell receptor beta chains below all came from one sample that was sequenced in a study of blood T cells in healthy people across ages. Sample-barcoded 5' priming and a J-beta primer mix drove a second PCR of about 7 to 12 cycles. TCRdb called the 5' RACE reads again in MiXCR, with one record for every CDR3 protein. The repertoire holds fewer than 1 million distinct CDR3 sequences, approximately 44% seen once, with roughly 19% in the top ten. The sequencing input was blood. These receptors were obtained from a man in his sixties in good health.

This clonotype was seen more than once but under ten times. The chain recombines TRBV28 with TRBJ2-5; D assignment may be TRBD1 or TRBD2 (5 bases each). Germline V gene sequence: CDR1 MDHEN, CDR2 SYDVKM. The length of the CDR3 is 14 residues. The V gene lost 8 bases and the J gene lost 3 bases, with 16 bases spanning the gap. The DNA for the CDR3 is TGTGCCAGCTATCCGGGACCCCAGGAAGAGACCCAGTACTTC. It translates to CASYPGPQEETQYF.

V usage is TRBV7-2 and J usage is TRBJ2-2; 10 bases align to TRBD2. The junction had 6 bases not matched to a gene; V was cut back by 8 bases and J by 6 bases. Germline values: CDR1 SGHTA, CDR2 FQGNSA. The CDR3 runs to 14 residues. CDR3: CASLRTSGPGELFF. The CDR3 DNA reads as TGTGCCAGCCTCCGGACTAGCGGCCCCGGGGAGCTGTTTTTT.

The rearrangement joins TRBV2 to TRBJ1-5; D gene ambiguous. The CDR3 runs to 14 residues. Trimming cost V 8 bases and J 1 base, with 12 bases left between them. Per germline, CDR1 SNHLY and CDR2 FYNNEI. The CDR3 DNA follows: TGTGCCAGCCGGGCAGATTTAAGCAATCAGCCCCAGCATTTT. Residues: CASRADLSNQPQHF.

V gene TRBV6-1 combines with J gene TRBJ2-5, with TRBD2 identical over 8 bases. Germline values: CDR1 MNHNS, CDR2 SASEGT. This CDR3 region has 14 residues. V lost 3 bases and J lost 5; bases outside the gene matches: 5. The CDR3 nucleotides read TGTGCCAGCAGTGAGCCGGGGGGGGCCGAGACCCAGTACTTC. It is translated as CASSEPGGAETQYF.

The chain combines TRBV6-5 with TRBJ2-4; maybe TRBD1 (6 bases). Trimming cost V 7 bases and J 6 bases, with 13 bases left between them. Per germline, CDR1 MNHEY and CDR2 SVGAGI. The CDR3 totals 13 residues. The DNA for the CDR3 is TGTGCCAGCACCCACTCAGGGGCAAACATTCAGTACTTC. It specifies CASTHSGANIQYF.

This clonotype occurred a few times. The rearrangement links TRBV6-2 or TRBV6-3 to TRBJ1-4, with D possibly TRBD1 on 6 matching bases. Between the trimmed V and J ends, which lost 5 bases and 4 bases, there was a span of 14 bases. Germline V gene sequence: CDR1 MNHEY, CDR2 SVGEGT. CDR3 size: 15 residues. The CDR3, as DNA: TGTGCCAGCAGTAGATCGACAGGATATAATGAAAAACTGTTTTTT. This translates into CASSRSTGYNEKLFF.

The CDR3 is CASSLATGATYEQYF. The CDR3 DNA reads as TGTGCCAGCAGTTTGGCGACAGGGGCGACCTACGAGCAGTACTTC. The V gene is TRBV6-2 or TRBV6-3, the J gene TRBJ2-7; 8 bases are shared with TRBD1. This CDR3 region has 15 residues. With 4 bases clipped from V and 2 bases from J, the junction kept 7 bases outside the gene matches. Per the germline V gene, CDR1 is MNHEY and CDR2 is SVGEGT.

V gene TRBV6-2 or TRBV6-3 combines with J gene TRBJ2-7, with D perhaps matching TRBD2 (6 bases). This CDR3 is 13 amino acids long. The germline gives CDR1 MNHEY, CDR2 SVGEGT. Trimming stripped 3 bases from V and 3 bases from J, with 9 bases between. The chain's CDR3 is CASSYLGLYEQYF. CDR3 sequence (DNA): TGTGCCAGCAGTTATTTGGGACTCTACGAGCAGTACTTC.

This clonotype has just a few counts. The rearrangement uses TRBV29-1 and TRBJ1-1; 10 bases match TRBD1. With V trimmed by 4 bases and J by 0 bases, 2 bases remained unmatched. Germline CDR1 reads SQVTM; CDR2 reads ANQGSEA. This CDR3 is 14 amino acids long. The CDR3 DNA is TGCAGCGTTGGGACAGGGGGTCTGAACACTGAAGCTTTCTTT. Translated, it gives CSVGTGGLNTEAFF.

The V and J genes are TRBV4-3 and TRBJ2-3; D may be TRBD1 (6 bases). CDR1 is LGHNA and CDR2 is YSLEER in the germline V gene. This CDR3 is built from 15 residues. Trimming cost V 1 base and J 11 bases, with 19 bases left between them. The chain's CDR3 is CASSQVTGYGTRQYF. As DNA, the CDR3 is TGCGCCAGCAGCCAAGTTACAGGGTATGGAACGAGGCAGTATTTT.

The CDR3 spells CSARDLRVTIDTQYF. The CDR3 bases are TGCAGTGCTAGAGATTTGAGGGTAACAATAGATACGCAGTATTTT. J is TRBJ2-3 and V is TRBV20-1; the D gene is possibly TRBD2 (5 bases). This CDR3 is built from 15 residues. Germline values: CDR1 DFQATT, CDR2 SNEGSKA (reference sequence). V was shortened by 0 bases and J by 5 bases, with 15 bases between the two germline ends.